These 13 T cell receptor beta chains originate from one sample sequenced in a study of blood T cells in healthy people across ages. Together with a sample-barcoded 5' primer, a J-beta primer mix was included in a second PCR lasting 7 to 11 cycles. Each CDR3 protein gets one entry after TCRdb re-called the 5' RACE reads with MiXCR. The sample includes around 1,000,000 distinct CDR3 sequences, about 23% of them seen just once. This same sample was also taken into another study, of T cells of mothers and their children.

Sequencing was performed on blood. The receptors were sampled from a girl aged 2 to 9 in good health.

With respect to this clonotype: The germline gene is not matched at one end of the junction; a read error may be the cause. The V and J genes are TRBV10-3 and TRBJ2-3; 11 nucleotides line up with TRBD2. The V gene's germline CDR1 is ENHRY and CDR2 SYGVKD. The CDR3 loop spans 12 amino acids. The CDR3 DNA is TGTGCCATCAGTGAAACTAGCGGGAGCCCCCTATTT. Translation gives CAISETSGSPLF.

This chain connects TRBV19 to TRBJ2-5, with unresolved D. Judging by the DNA end, TRBJ2-1 fits better; the J call may be wrong. CDR3 length equals 12 residues. The V gene's germline CDR1 is LNHDA and CDR2 SQIVND (reference sequence). CDR3 nucleotide sequence: TGTGCCAGTAGTATGAGTAATTATGAGCAGTTCTTC. Protein product: CASSMSNYEQFF.

Concerning this clonotype itself: One base away lies a much larger clone, so this may be a sequencing read error. The J gene is TRBJ2-1, the V gene TRBV4-2, with a tentative D call TRBD1 (6 bases). Trimming pared 0 bases from V and 13 bases from J, leaving 10 bases between. Per the germline V gene, CDR1 is LGHNA and CDR2 is YNFKEQ. The CDR3 runs 12 residues. The CDR3 bases are TGTGCCAGCAGCCAAGATTCAGGGGACCAGTTCTTC. Translating gives CASSQDSGDQFF.

The chain has TRBV7-3 and TRBJ2-3; unclear D gene. Between the trimmed V and J ends, which lost 5 bases and 0 bases, there was a span of 9 bases. This CDR3 is 14 amino acids long. Germline V lookup: CDR1 SGHTA, CDR2 FQGTGA. The CDR3 bases are TGTGCCAGCAGCCGGACGACGAGCACAGATACGCAGTATTTT. This codes for CASSRTTSTDTQYF.

The V and J genes are TRBV6-5 and TRBJ1-5; D unclear. Germline CDR1 and CDR2: MNHEY and SVGAGI. The CDR3 consists of 14 residues. V gave up 0 bases and J gave up 8 bases, with 11 bases separating them. CDR3 loop: CASSYSLAVEPQHF. The CDR3 DNA sequence: TGTGCCAGCAGTTACTCTCTGGCTGTGGAGCCCCAGCATTTT.

This clonotype was found a few times. The chain joins TRBV5-1 to TRBJ2-5, with D tentatively TRBD1 (5 bases). This CDR3 has 14 amino acids. V lost 5 bases, J lost 2 bases, and 13 bases lay in between. CDR1 and CDR2 (germline): SGHRS, YFSETQ. CDR3 nucleotides: TGCGCCAGCAGTCAACCAGGGTTACAAGAGACCCAGTACTTC. It yields the protein CASSQPGLQETQYF.

The chain is built from TRBV7-2 and TRBJ2-5; D is unclear. V was cut by 0 bases and J by 0 bases, with 5 bases left in between. Germline V lookup: CDR1 SGHTA, CDR2 FQGNSA. The CDR3 extends over 14 amino acids. CDR3 sequence (DNA): TGTGCCAGCAGCTTAGCGAAACACCAAGAGACCCAGTACTTC. This translates into CASSLAKHQETQYF.

V and J are TRBV5-6 and TRBJ1-3; the D gene is possibly TRBD1 (6 bases). The germline V gene encodes CDR1 SGHDT and CDR2 YYEEEE. The CDR3 is made up of 16 amino acids. The V gene lost 5 bases and the J gene lost 0 bases, with 15 bases spanning the gap. CDR3 amino acids: CASRGGQKTSGNTIYF. As DNA, the CDR3 is TGTGCCAGCAGGGGAGGACAGAAAACCTCTGGAAACACCATATATTTT.

This clonotype was picked up a small number of times. The gene calls are TRBV10-2 and TRBJ2-5; 10 nucleotides match TRBD2. This CDR3 spans 16 amino acids. Unmatched junction bases numbered 7, after V lost 3 bases and J lost 3 bases. Per the germline V gene, CDR1 is WSHSY and CDR2 is SAAADI. The CDR3 DNA reads TGCGCCAGCAGTGATCTCCTAGCGGGAGAGGAAGAGACCCAGTACTTC. Protein product: CASSDLLAGEEETQYF.

This clonotype showed up just a few times. This CDR3 is CATVPGQGWPTGELFF. The CDR3 DNA is TGTGCCACTGTCCCGGGACAGGGATGGCCCACCGGGGAGCTGTTTTTT. V usage is TRBV19 and J usage is TRBJ2-2, with TRBD1 identical over 9 bases. V lost 10 bases, J lost 4 bases, and 13 bases stayed unmatched. The CDR3 contains 16 residues. Looked up from germline, CDR1 is LNHDA and CDR2 is SQIVND (reference sequence).

This clonotype was observed a single time. The chain joins TRBV2 to TRBJ2-3; D remains ambiguous. Germline CDR1 is SNHLY and CDR2 is FYNNEI. There are 13 residues in the CDR3. V shed 11 bases and J shed 2 bases, with 14 bases lying between them. The CDR3 region has the DNA TGTGCCGGTTCTTCCAGACTCACAGATACGCAGTATTTT. It codes for CAGSSRLTDTQYF.

This chain joins TRBV28 and TRBJ1-5; 8 nucleotides match TRBD1. With 2 bases clipped from V and 6 bases from J, the junction kept 6 bases outside the gene matches. The CDR3 runs 15 residues. Germline V CDR1 and CDR2: MDHEN, SYDVKM. The CDR3 DNA sequence: TGTGCCAGCAGTTTAGTAGGACAGGGCGGTCAGCCCCAGCATTTT. It specifies CASSLVGQGGQPQHF.

The rearrangement joins TRBV5-6 to TRBJ1-4; D uncertain. The V end was cut by 1 base, the J end by 7 bases, with 14 bases between. Looked up from germline, CDR1 is SGHDT and CDR2 is YYEEEE. This CDR3 comprises 15 residues. CDR3 loop: CASSLNRGVVEKLFF. The DNA for the CDR3 is TGTGCCAGCAGCTTGAATCGGGGAGTCGTTGAAAAACTGTTTTTT.